Following are 24 T cell receptor beta chains from one sample sequenced in a study of T cell repertoires in cytomegalovirus infection (dated by TCRdb to between 2017 and 2020). The treatment or condition label here, explained by the study, means: in vitro stimulation with specific CMV peptide epitopes to enrich CMV-specific T cells. The reads were generated on an Illumina HiSeq 1500. TCRdb reprocessed the public reads (quality trimming at Q25 with fastp, clone calling with MiXCR) and kept in-frame beta chains. CDR3 protein duplicates are merged, each entry listing the most common genes and DNA. The sample yields more than 35,000 distinct CDR3 sequences; about 48% were counted once. The ten largest clonotypes hold 90% of the sample. These receptors lack a known antigen. The specimen comprised CD8+ T cells from cultured PBMCs, sampled from culture after CMV antigen stimulation. The receptors were gathered from a human donor in good health (CMV status not recorded). Some clones in this sample may be carry-over from other donors' samples.

V and J are TRBV7-9 and TRBJ2-3, with no clear D. V dropped 1 base and J dropped 6 bases, with 8 bases sitting between them. Germline V lookup: CDR1 SEHNR, CDR2 FQNEAQ (reference sequence). This CDR3 comprises 13 residues. The CDR3 reads CASSLVVGDTQYF. The CDR3 DNA follows: TGTGCCAGCAGCTTAGTGGTGGGCGATACGCAGTATTTT.

This rearrangement joins TRBV9 to TRBJ2-5, with 10 bases matching TRBD2. CDR1 is SGDLS, CDR2 YYNGEE, per germline. The CDR3 loop spans 14 amino acids. V was clipped by 4 bases and J by 7 bases; unmatched bases: 7. In nucleotides, the CDR3 is TGTGCCAGCAGCCTAAGCGGGGGGGCCGGGACCCAGTACTTC. Translation: CASSLSGGAGTQYF.

Only a few counts were recorded for this clonotype. This chain uses TRBV11-3 with TRBJ2-1; 12 bases line up with TRBD1. The germline V gene has CDR1 SGHNT and CDR2 YENEEA. Germline trimming cut 5 bases from V and 7 bases from J; bases unmatched to any gene: 9. CDR3 length equals 16 residues. Here the CDR3 reads CASSPLGQGARNEQFF. The DNA for the CDR3 is TGTGCCAGCAGCCCCCTGGGACAGGGGGCGAGAAATGAGCAGTTCTTC.

This clonotype was seen more than once but under ten times. The chain combines TRBV19 with TRBJ1-1; the match to TRBD1 covers 8 bases. The CDR3 contains 19 residues. V lost 2 bases to trimming and J lost 1 base; unmatched junction nucleotides: 15. The V gene's germline CDR1 is LNHDA and CDR2 SQIVND (reference sequence). The CDR3 region is CASSISSTTGGRWNTEAFF. In DNA, the CDR3 is TGTGCCAGTAGTATATCGTCGACCACAGGGGGTAGGTGGAACACTGAAGCTTTCTTT.

This chain joins TRBV11-2 and TRBJ2-4; TRBD2 matches at 12 bases. Germline CDR1 SGHAT, CDR2 FQNNGV. The CDR3 runs 20 residues. Unmatched junction bases numbered 12, after V lost 3 bases and J lost 0 bases. Here the CDR3 reads CASSFLRTSGARGAKNIQYF. Written as DNA, the CDR3 is TGTGCCAGCAGCTTTCTAAGGACTAGCGGGGCCCGGGGAGCCAAAAACATTCAGTACTTC. The variable domain in full, completed from reference TRBV11-2 and TRBJ2-4, reads EAGVAQSPRYKIIEKRQSVAFWCNPISGHATLYWYQQILGQGPKLLIQFQNNGVVDDSQLPKDRFSAERLKGVDSTLKIQPAKLEDSAVYLCASSFLRTSGARGAKNIQYFGAGTRLSVL.

The V gene is TRBV7-8, the J gene TRBJ2-7; possibly TRBD1 for D (5 bases). CDR3 length: 13 amino acids. Germline lookup yields CDR1 SGHVS and CDR2 FQNEAQ. V lost 1 base and J 5 bases, leaving 9 bases between the germline ends. The CDR3 region is CASSLGGANEQYF. The DNA of the CDR3 is TGTGCCAGCAGCTTAGGGGGCGCGAACGAGCAGTACTTC.

The genes are TRBV12-3 or TRBV12-4 and TRBJ2-7; 8 bases are a match to TRBD1. The CDR3 consists of 15 residues. J lost 2 bases, V lost 5 bases, and 8 bases had no gene match. CDR3 coding DNA: TGTGCCAGCAGTACCCAGGGGGCCCCGACCTACGAGCAGTACTTC. It translates to CASSTQGAPTYEQYF.

This chain links TRBV27 with TRBJ2-5, with 11 bases fitting TRBD1. The CDR3 sequence is 16 residues long. The trim removed 7 bases at V and 5 bases at J, leaving 12 bases unmatched. CDR1 is MNHEY, CDR2 SMNVEV, per germline (reference sequence). CDR3 sequence reads: CASTPRTGGRWETQYF. The CDR3 DNA reads as TGTGCCAGCACCCCCCGGACAGGGGGCAGATGGGAGACCCAGTACTTC.

The V and J genes are TRBV29-1 and TRBJ2-5, with D possibly being TRBD1 or TRBD2 (6 bases each). V was pared by 2 bases and J by 4 bases, with 11 bases between. The CDR3 sequence is 13 residues long. Germline V gene sequence: CDR1 SQVTM, CDR2 ANQGSEA. The CDR3 region is CSVERWGAETQYF. Here the CDR3 DNA reads TGCAGCGTTGAAAGGTGGGGGGCAGAGACCCAGTACTTC.

This rearrangement joins TRBV19 to TRBJ1-1, with D uncertain. Trimming removed 1 base from V and 3 bases from J, with 15 bases in between. CDR3 length equals 16 residues. Germline lookup yields CDR1 LNHDA and CDR2 SQIVND (reference sequence). CDR3 bases: TGTGCCAGTAGTATAGTTTGGACTGAGGTCGACACTGAAGCTTTCTTT. Translation gives CASSIVWTEVDTEAFF.

The chain links TRBV2 to TRBJ1-2; TRBD1 aligns across 7 bases. CDR3 length equals 12 residues. V gave up 9 bases and J gave up 4 bases; unmatched junction bases: 5. The germline CDR1 and CDR2 sequences are SNHLY and FYNNEI. CDR3 nucleotides: TGTGCCAGATCAGGGGGTGCCTATGGCTACACCTTC. It encodes CARSGGAYGYTF.

Ten or more counts support this clonotype. The chain links TRBV6-2 or TRBV6-3 to TRBJ2-7, with D hard to call. V dropped 5 bases and J dropped 5 bases, with 19 bases sitting between them. This CDR3 has 15 residues. Germline V gene lookup returns CDR1 MNHEY and CDR2 SVGEGT. The CDR3 reads CASSESHPSRHEQYF. The CDR3, as DNA: TGTGCCAGCAGTGAGTCGCACCCGTCAAGGCACGAGCAGTACTTC.

V is TRBV7-9 and J is TRBJ1-1; D gene unclear. The CDR3 length is 15 residues. Per the germline V gene, CDR1 is SEHNR and CDR2 is FQNEAQ (reference sequence). The V gene lost 1 base and the J gene lost 5 bases, with 14 bases spanning the gap. The CDR3 sequence: CASSLGPPEGTEAFF. As DNA, the CDR3 is TGTGCCAGCAGCTTAGGGCCTCCTGAGGGAACTGAAGCTTTCTTT.

The chain is built from TRBV12-3 or TRBV12-4 and TRBJ1-2; unclear D gene. Trimming cost V 4 bases and J 4 bases, with 13 bases left between them. CDR3 length: 14 amino acids. This CDR3 reads CASSSPGLSYGYTF. CDR3 nucleotide sequence: TGTGCCAGCAGTTCCCCGGGTCTCTCCTATGGCTACACCTTC.

This clonotype was counted a single time. Since a much larger clone is just one base distant, this may be a read error. No conserved phenylalanine or tryptophan is present at the end of the CDR3, so a read error is the likely explanation. The CDR3 region is CAFTTSGSYNEQFL. The CDR3 region has the DNA TGTGCCTTTACCACTAGCGGCTCCTACAATGAGCAGTTCTTA. The genes are TRBV30 and TRBJ2-1, with TRBD2 identical over 8 bases. Trimming at V came to 7 bases and at J to 0 bases, leaving 5 bases not matched to a gene. The CDR3 is made up of 14 amino acids. Germline V lookup: CDR1 GTSNPN, CDR2 SVGIG (reference sequence).

The chain joins TRBV28 to TRBJ1-1; 7 nucleotides align to TRBD1. The germline gives CDR1 MDHEN, CDR2 SYDVKM. CDR3 length equals 15 residues. Unmatched junction bases numbered 11, after V lost 7 bases and J lost 3 bases. In nucleotides, the CDR3 is TGTGCCAGCAATCAACCCCCGGGACAGTACACTGAAGCTTTCTTT. Translating gives CASNQPPGQYTEAFF.

This clonotype was observed a handful of times. The rearrangement links TRBV5-8 to TRBJ2-2; 9 bases match TRBD1. Looked up from germline, CDR1 is SGHTS and CDR2 is YDEGEE. The CDR3 length is 17 residues. V shed 1 base and J 2 bases; nucleotides not matched to a gene: 6. The CDR3: CASSLRGQGSNTGELFF. CDR3 nucleotides: TGTGCCAGCAGCTTGCGAGGACAGGGGAGCAACACCGGGGAGCTGTTTTTT. The full variable domain, rest sourced from reference TRBV5-8 and TRBJ2-2, is EAGVTQSPTHLIKTRGQQATLRCSPISGHTSVYWYQQALGLGLQFLLWYDEGEERNRGNFPPRFSGRQFPNYSSELNVNALELEDSALYLCASSLRGQGSNTGELFFGEGSRLTVL.

This clonotype was seen a few times. The chain uses TRBV7-3 and TRBJ1-2; 7 positions match TRBD1. The CDR3 runs 16 residues. V shed 6 bases, J shed 4 bases, and the junction held 14 bases outside the gene matches. Germline-derived CDR1 and CDR2 are SGHTA and FQGTGA. The CDR3 region has the DNA TGTGCCAGCAGTCCGGTGGCAGGGGGGGAGGGCTATGGCTACACCTTC. Translation: CASSPVAGGEGYGYTF.

There are a few counts of this clonotype. The chain employs TRBV5-4 and TRBJ2-4; D possibly corresponds to TRBD2 (6 bases). CDR3 size: 14 residues. The V end was cut by 4 bases, the J end by 5 bases, with 13 bases between. Germline CDR1 and CDR2: SGHNT and YYREEE (reference sequence). CDR3 DNA sequence: TGTGCCAGCAGCGATGGGACTGTCCAAAACATTCAGTACTTC. It translates to CASSDGTVQNIQYF. The complete variable domain, with remaining parts taken from reference TRBV5-4 and TRBJ2-4, reads ETGVTQSPTHLIKTRGQQVTLRCSSQSGHNTVSWYQQALGQGPQFIFQYYREEENGRGNFPPRFSGLQFPNYSSELNVNALELDDSALYLCASSDGTVQNIQYFGAGTRLSVL.

The V gene is TRBV6-2 or TRBV6-3, the J gene TRBJ1-5; TRBD1 agrees at 7 bases. CDR1 is MNHEY, CDR2 SVGEGT, per germline. After removal of 5 bases from V and 6 bases from J, the junction contained 7 bases not matched to a gene. The CDR3 length is 14 residues. The DNA for the CDR3 is TGTGCCAGCAGTCCGACAGGGTTAGGTCAGCCCCAGCATTTT. This translates into CASSPTGLGQPQHF.

This clonotype was observed a single time. The chain uses TRBV4-1 and TRBJ2-1, with D perhaps matching TRBD2 (5 bases). CDR1 is MGHRA and CDR2 is YSYEKL in the germline V gene. Deletions cut 3 bases from V and 7 bases from J, with 16 bases between. The CDR3 is 15 amino acids. CDR3 in DNA: TGCGCCAGCAGCCACGCCCCCTCCCGGGGTAATGAGCAGTTCTTC. Amino acid sequence: CASSHAPSRGNEQFF.

This clonotype was found a few times. The chain employs TRBV4-2 and TRBJ2-2; D possibly corresponds to TRBD1 (6 bases). The V gene lost 6 bases and the J gene lost 6 bases, with 11 bases spanning the gap. The CDR3 totals 13 residues. The germline CDR1 and CDR2 sequences are LGHNA and YNFKEQ. DNA for the CDR3: TGTGCCAGCAGGGACAGCGGTCCCGGGGAGCTGTTTTTT. It encodes CASRDSGPGELFF.

The chain uses TRBV28 and TRBJ1-6, with a possible D match to TRBD1 (5 bases). The length of the CDR3 is 20 residues. Between the trimmed V and J ends, which lost 2 bases and 7 bases, there was a span of 27 bases. Germline CDR1 and CDR2: MDHEN and SYDVKM. Here the CDR3 reads CASSLHRSGQGTRRNSPLHF. CDR3 bases: TGTGCCAGCAGTTTACATCGATCGGGCCAGGGCACGAGGAGGAATTCACCCCTCCACTTT.

The CDR3 coding sequence is TGCAGTGCTCCTTTTGGACAGGCGAACACTGAAGCTTTCTTT. This encodes CSAPFGQANTEAFF. V gene TRBV20-1 combines with J gene TRBJ1-1; 7 bases align to TRBD1. Germline lookup yields CDR1 DFQATT and CDR2 SNEGSKA (reference sequence). The length of the CDR3 is 14 residues. With V trimmed by 5 bases and J by 1 base, 7 bases remained unmatched.